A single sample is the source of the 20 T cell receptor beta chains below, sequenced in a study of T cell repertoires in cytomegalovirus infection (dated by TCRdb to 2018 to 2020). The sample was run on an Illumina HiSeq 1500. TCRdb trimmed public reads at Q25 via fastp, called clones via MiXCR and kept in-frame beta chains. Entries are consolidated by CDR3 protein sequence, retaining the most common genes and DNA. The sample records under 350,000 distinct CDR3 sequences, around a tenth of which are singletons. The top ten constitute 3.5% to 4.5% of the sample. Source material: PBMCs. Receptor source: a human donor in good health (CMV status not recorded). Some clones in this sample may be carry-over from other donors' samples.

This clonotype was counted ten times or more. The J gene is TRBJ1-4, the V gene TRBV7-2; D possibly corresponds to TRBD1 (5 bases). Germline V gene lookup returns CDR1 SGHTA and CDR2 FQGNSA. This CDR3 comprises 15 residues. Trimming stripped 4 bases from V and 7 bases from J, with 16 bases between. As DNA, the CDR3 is TGTGCCAGCAGCTCTCAGGGCGCAAGTGGTGAAAAACTGTTTTTT. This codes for CASSSQGASGEKLFF.

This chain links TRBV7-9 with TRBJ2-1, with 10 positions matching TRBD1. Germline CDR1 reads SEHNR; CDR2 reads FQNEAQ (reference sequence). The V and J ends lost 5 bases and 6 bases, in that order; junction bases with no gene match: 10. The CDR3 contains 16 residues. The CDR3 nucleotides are TGTGCCAGCAGCGGTAGAGGGACAGGGGCCTTCAATGAGCAGTTCTTC. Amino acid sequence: CASSGRGTGAFNEQFF. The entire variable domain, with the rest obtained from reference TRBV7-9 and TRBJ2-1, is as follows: DTGVSQNPRHKITKRGQNVTFRCDPISEHNRLYWYRQTLGQGPEFLTYFQNEAQLEKSRLLSDRFSAERPKGSFSTLEIQRTEQGDSAMYLCASSGRGTGAFNEQFFGPGTRLTVL.

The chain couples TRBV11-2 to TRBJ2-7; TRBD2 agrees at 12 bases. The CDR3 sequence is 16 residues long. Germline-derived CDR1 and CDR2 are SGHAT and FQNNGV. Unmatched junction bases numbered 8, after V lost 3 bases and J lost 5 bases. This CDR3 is CASSFPPSGRVHEQYF. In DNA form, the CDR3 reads TGTGCCAGCAGCTTTCCTCCTAGCGGGAGGGTCCACGAGCAGTACTTC.

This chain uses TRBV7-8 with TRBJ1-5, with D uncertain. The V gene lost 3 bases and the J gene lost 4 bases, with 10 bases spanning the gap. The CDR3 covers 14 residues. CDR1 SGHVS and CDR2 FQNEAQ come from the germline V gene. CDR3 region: CASSFRAPNQPQHF. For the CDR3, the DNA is TGTGCCAGCAGCTTCCGGGCCCCTAATCAGCCCCAGCATTTT.

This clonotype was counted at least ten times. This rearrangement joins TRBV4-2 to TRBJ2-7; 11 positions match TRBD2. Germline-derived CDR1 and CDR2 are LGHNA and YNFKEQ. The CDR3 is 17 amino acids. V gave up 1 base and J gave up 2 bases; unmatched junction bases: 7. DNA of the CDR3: TGTGCCAGCAGCCAAGCCTCCTTAGCGGGAGGGCCCTACGAGCAGTACTTC. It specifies CASSQASLAGGPYEQYF.

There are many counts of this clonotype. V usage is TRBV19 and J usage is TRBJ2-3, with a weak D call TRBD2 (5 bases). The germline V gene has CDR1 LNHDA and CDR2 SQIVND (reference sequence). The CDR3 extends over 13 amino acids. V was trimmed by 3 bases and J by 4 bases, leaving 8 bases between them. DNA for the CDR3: TGTGCCAGTAGTATTCTAGCAGCAGATACGCAGTATTTT. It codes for CASSILAADTQYF.

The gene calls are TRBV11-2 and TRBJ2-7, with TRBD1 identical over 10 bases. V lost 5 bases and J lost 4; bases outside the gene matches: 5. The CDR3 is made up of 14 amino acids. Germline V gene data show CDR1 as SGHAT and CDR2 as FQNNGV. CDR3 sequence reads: CASSNDRGLYEQYF. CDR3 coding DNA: TGTGCCAGCAGCAACGACAGGGGGCTTTACGAGCAGTACTTC.

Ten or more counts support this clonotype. This CDR3 is CASSLSPTSWDGQFF. CDR3 DNA sequence: TGTGCCAGCAGTTTATCCCCCACTAGCTGGGATGGGCAGTTCTTC. This sequence joins TRBV28 and TRBJ2-1, with a tentative D call TRBD2 (6 bases). CDR1 is MDHEN, CDR2 SYDVKM, per germline. V was clipped by 1 base and J by 12 bases, with 19 bases between them. This CDR3 contains 15 residues.

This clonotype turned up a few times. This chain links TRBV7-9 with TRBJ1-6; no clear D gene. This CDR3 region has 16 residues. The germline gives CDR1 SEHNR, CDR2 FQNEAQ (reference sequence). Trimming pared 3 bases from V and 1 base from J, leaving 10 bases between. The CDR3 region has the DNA TGTGCCAGCAGCTTCGGAGACAATTCCTATAATTCACCCCTCCACTTT. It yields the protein CASSFGDNSYNSPLHF.

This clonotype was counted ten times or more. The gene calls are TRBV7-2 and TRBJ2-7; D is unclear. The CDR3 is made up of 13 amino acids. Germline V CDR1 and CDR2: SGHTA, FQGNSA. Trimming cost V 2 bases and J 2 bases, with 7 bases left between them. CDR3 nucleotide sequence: TGTGCCAGCAGCTTACCAAACACCTACGAGCAGTACTTC. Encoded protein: CASSLPNTYEQYF. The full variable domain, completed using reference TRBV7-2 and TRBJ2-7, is GAGVSQSPSNKVTEKGKDVELRCDPISGHTALYWYRQSLGQGLEFLIYFQGNSAPDKSGLPSDRFSAERTGGSVSTLTIQRTQQEDSAVYLCASSLPNTYEQYFGPGTRLTVT.

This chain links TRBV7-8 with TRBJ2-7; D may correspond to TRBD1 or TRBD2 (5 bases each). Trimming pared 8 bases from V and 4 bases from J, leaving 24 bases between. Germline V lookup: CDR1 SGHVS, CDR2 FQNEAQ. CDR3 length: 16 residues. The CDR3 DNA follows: TGTGCCAGCGCAAACGGGCGGGCGCCCAGGGTTTACGAGCAGTACTTC. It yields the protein CASANGRAPRVYEQYF.

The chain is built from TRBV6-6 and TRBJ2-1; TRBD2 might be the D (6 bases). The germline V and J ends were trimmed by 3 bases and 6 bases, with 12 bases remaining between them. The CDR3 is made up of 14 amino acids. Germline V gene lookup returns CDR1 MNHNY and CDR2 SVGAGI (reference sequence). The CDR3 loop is CASSYSSGFNEQFF. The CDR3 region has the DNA TGTGCCAGCAGTTATTCGAGCGGGTTCAATGAGCAGTTCTTC.

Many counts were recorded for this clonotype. The DNA of the CDR3 is TGTGCCAGTGGGGACAGGGGGCAACCCCAGCATTTT. Protein: CASGDRGQPQHF. V gene TRBV7-2 combines with J gene TRBJ1-5, with 12 bases aligning to TRBD1. Germline lookup yields CDR1 SGHTA and CDR2 FQGNSA. The CDR3 consists of 12 residues. J was trimmed by 10 bases and V by 9 bases; bases with no gene match: 4.

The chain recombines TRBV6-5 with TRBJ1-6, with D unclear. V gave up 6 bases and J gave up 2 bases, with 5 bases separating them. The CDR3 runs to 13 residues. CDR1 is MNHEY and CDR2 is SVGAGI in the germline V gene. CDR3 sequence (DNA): TGTGCCAGCAGCGGGACCTATAATTCACCCCTCCACTTT. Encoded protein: CASSGTYNSPLHF.

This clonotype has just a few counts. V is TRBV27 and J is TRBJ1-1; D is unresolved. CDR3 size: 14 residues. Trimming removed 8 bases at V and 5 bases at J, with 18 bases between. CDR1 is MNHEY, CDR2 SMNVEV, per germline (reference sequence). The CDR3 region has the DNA TGTGCCAGCTTCCGAAGGCCTTGGAGGACTGAAGCTTTCTTT. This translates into CASFRRPWRTEAFF.

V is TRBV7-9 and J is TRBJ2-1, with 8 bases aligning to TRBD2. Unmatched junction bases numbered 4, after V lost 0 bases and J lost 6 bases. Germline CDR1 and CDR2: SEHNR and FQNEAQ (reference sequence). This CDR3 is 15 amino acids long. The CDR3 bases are TGTGCCAGCAGCTTAGCCCCGGGGGGGTCCAATGAGCAGTTCTTC. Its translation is CASSLAPGGSNEQFF.

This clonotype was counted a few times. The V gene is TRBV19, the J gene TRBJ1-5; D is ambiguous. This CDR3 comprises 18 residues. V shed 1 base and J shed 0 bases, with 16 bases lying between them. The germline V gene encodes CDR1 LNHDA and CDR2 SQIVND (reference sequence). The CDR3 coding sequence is TGTGCCAGTAGTATAGGGTCTGGGGAGTTTTATAGCAATCAGCCCCAGCATTTT. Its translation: CASSIGSGEFYSNQPQHF.

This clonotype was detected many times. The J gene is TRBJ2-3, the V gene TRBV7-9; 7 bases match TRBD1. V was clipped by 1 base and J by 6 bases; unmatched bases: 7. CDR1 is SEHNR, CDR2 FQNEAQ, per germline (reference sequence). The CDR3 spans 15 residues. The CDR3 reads CASSLGQGRRDTQYF. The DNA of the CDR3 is TGTGCCAGCAGCTTAGGACAGGGACGGAGGGATACGCAGTATTTT.

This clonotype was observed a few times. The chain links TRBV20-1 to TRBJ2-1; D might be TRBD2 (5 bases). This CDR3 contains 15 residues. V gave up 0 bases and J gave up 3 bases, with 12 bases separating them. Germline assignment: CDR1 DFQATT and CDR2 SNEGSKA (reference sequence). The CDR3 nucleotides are TGCAGTGCTAGAGATGTACTAGGGATCTACAATGAGCAGTTCTTC. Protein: CSARDVLGIYNEQFF.

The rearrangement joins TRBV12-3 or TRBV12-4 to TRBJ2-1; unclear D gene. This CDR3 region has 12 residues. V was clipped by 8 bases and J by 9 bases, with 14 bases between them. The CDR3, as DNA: TGTGCCAGCGCGGCGGTGGTGCGTGAGCAGTTCTTC. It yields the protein CASAAVVREQFF.